This record looks at one T cell receptor beta chain sequence and its context. Its antigen is as yet unknown. TCRdb ran MiXCR on the 5' RACE reads and lists one entry per CDR3 protein. The sample carries 650,000 to 750,000 distinct CDR3 sequences, around 21% recorded once. The sample comes from a study of identical twins. Whole-study findings and limits: Out-of-frame sharing of TCR alpha in monozygotic twins was underestimated by models.

This CDR3 is 13 amino acids long. V shed 7 bases and J 9 bases; nucleotides not matched to a gene: 10. Germline V gene sequence: CDR1 SQVTM, CDR2 ANQGSEA. Healthy Caucasian donors formed the entire cohort. The data were also submitted as part of a second study, on T cells expressing NK-cell markers.

Specimen: PBMCs. The TCR sequence derives from a young woman in good health. The chain recombines TRBV29-1 with TRBJ2-1, with 9 positions matching TRBD1. DNA for the CDR3: TGCAGCGCTCGGGACAGGGAGGCTTCTGAGCAGTTCTTC. Its protein is CSARDREASEQFF.